Listed here are 5 T cell receptor beta chains from one sample, sequenced in a study of blood T cell repertoires in COVID-19. The data were produced by immunoSEQ multiplex PCR, yet TCRdb's version contains in-frame clones alone and is incomplete. In the table there are about 120,000 clones, roughly 89% of which are singletons. Sequenced input: peripheral blood. The receptors come from a woman in her fifties or sixties with COVID-19, enrolled during active disease.

The chain is built from TRBV7-2 and TRBJ1-2; 9 bases agree with TRBD1. V lost 4 bases to trimming and J lost 6 bases; unmatched junction nucleotides: 6. The germline V gene has CDR1 SGHTA and CDR2 FQGNSA. The CDR3 length is 14 residues. The CDR3 DNA follows: TGTGCCAGCAGCTCACGACAGGGGGTCGATGGCTACACCTTC. As protein: CASSSRQGVDGYTF.

The V and J genes are TRBV3-1 (or the pseudogene TRBV3-2) and TRBJ1-2; weak D call: TRBD1 (6 bases). Trimming left V 8 bases short and J 4 bases short, with 20 bases between. CDR1 is LGHDT, CDR2 YNNKEL, per germline (reference sequence). The CDR3 spans 15 residues. The CDR3 nucleotides read TGTGCCAGCCACGGCTATGGGGGCGACCTCTATGGCTACACCTTC. Protein sequence: CASHGYGGDLYGYTF.

The chain has TRBV6-2 or TRBV6-3 and TRBJ2-5; D may be TRBD2 (7 bases). V dropped 7 bases and J dropped 7 bases, with 25 bases sitting between them. The CDR3 has 16 amino acids. Germline lookup yields CDR1 MNHEY and CDR2 SVGEGT. As DNA, the CDR3 is TGTGCCAGCACCCCCCGTTGGCGGGGGCCGAAGGGGACCCAGTACTTC. It translates to CASTPRWRGPKGTQYF.

This rearrangement joins TRBV18 to TRBJ2-7, with 11 bases aligning to TRBD2. Unmatched junction bases numbered 10, after V lost 2 bases and J lost 4 bases. This CDR3 region has 17 residues. The germline V gene has CDR1 KGHSH and CDR2 LQKENI. The CDR3 nucleotides read TGTGCCAGCTCACCAACGCTAGCGGGGGGCTCCGGATACGAGCAGTACTTC. Protein product: CASSPTLAGGSGYEQYF.

This sequence joins TRBV7-3 and TRBJ2-5; 13 bases map to TRBD2. The ends lost 3 bases at V and 2 bases at J; junction bases unmatched: 0. CDR1 is SGHTA, CDR2 FQGTGA, per germline. The CDR3 totals 15 residues. The CDR3 spells CASSLGLAGQETQYF. DNA of the CDR3: TGTGCCAGCAGCTTGGGACTAGCGGGGCAAGAGACCCAGTACTTC. The full variable domain, rest sourced from reference TRBV7-3 and TRBJ2-5, is GAGVSQTPSNKVTEKGKYVELRCDPISGHTALYWYRQSLGQGPEFLIYFQGTGAADDSGLPNDRFFAVRPEGSVSTLKIQRTERGDSAVYLCASSLGLAGQETQYFGPGTRLLVL.